Each of the 3 T cell receptor beta chains below was sequenced from the same sample in a study of cytomegalovirus exposure and HLA in healthy donors. The PCR made use of 60 Vbeta and 13 Jbeta primers. Method: immunoSEQ multiplex PCR; TCRdb's copy keeps in-frame clones and lacks some. The profile covers around 150,000 clones, with 70% appearing a single time and around 4.6% taken by the ten largest. What was sequenced was PBMCs. Receptors were obtained from a man between 18 and 29 years old in good health and CMV-seropositive.

The chain joins TRBV27 to TRBJ2-3, with 8 bases aligning to TRBD2. CDR1 MNHEY and CDR2 SMNVEV come from the germline V gene (reference sequence). CDR3 size: 13 residues. The trim removed 8 bases at V and 2 bases at J, leaving 3 bases unmatched. The CDR3 is CASSAGDTDTQYF. The CDR3, as DNA: TGTGCCAGCTCAGCGGGGGACACAGATACGCAGTATTTT.

V is TRBV1 and J is TRBJ2-7; the D call in the table, TRBD2, was not verified against the DNA. TRBV1 is a recognized pseudogene. The CDR3 is 14 amino acids. The CDR3 region has the DNA TGCACCCGGGGCCAAACTAGCGCGACCTACGAGCAGTACGTC. Translating gives CTRGQTSATYEQYV.

Written as DNA, the CDR3 is TGTGCCAGCAGTCCCCGGGAGGACACAGATACGCAGTATTTT. Translating it yields CASSPREDTDTQYF. The rearrangement joins TRBV28 to TRBJ2-3; 7 bases match TRBD2. The CDR3 is made up of 14 amino acids. The V gene's germline CDR1 is MDHEN and CDR2 SYDVKM. J lost 2 bases, V lost 5 bases, and 4 bases had no gene match.